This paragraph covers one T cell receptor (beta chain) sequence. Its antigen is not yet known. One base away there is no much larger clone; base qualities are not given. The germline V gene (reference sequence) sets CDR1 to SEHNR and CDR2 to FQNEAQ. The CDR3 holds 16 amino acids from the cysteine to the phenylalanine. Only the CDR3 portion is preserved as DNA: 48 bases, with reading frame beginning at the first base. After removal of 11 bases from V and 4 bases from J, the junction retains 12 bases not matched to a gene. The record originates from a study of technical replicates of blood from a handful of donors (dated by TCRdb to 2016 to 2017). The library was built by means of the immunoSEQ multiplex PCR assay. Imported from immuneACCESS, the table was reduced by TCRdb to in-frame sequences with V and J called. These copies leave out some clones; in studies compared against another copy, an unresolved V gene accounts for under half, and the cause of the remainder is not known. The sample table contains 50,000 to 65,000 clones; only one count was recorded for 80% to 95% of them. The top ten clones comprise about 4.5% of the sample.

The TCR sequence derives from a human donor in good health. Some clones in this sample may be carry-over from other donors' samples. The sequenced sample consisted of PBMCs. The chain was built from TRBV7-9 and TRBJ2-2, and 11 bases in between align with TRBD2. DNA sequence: TGTGCCGCCCCGGGACTAGCGGACCCGGGCACCGGGGAGCTGTTTTTT. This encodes CAAPGLADPGTGELFF.